This T cell receptor (beta chain) was identified in a study of blood T cell repertoires in COVID-19. Study details: Acute and convalescent COVID-19 specimens originated in the United States, Italy and Spain. Sources were T cells, B-cell-depleted T cells, or PBMCs; the material itself was cDNA or gDNA.

Per the study methods: Using reference gene primer amplification, nucleated cell counts were estimated. Data came from immunoSEQ multiplex PCR; TCRdb stores just in-frame clones and leaves some out. V, J and clone size derive from that table, while D and trimming were established from the DNA sequence. The sample has 110,000 to 150,000 clones, 80% to 85% seen once. This clone was counted a few times. Other DNA variants within this sample encode the same CDR3. The length of the CDR3 is 14 residues. V was clipped by 6 bases and J by 4 bases; unmatched bases: 7. The germline gives CDR1 MNHEY, CDR2 SVGAGI.

V gene TRBV6-5 combines with J gene TRBJ2-7, with 9 bases lining up with TRBD1. The clonotype was recovered from a human donor in a cohort sampled during active COVID-19. Sequences were obtained from peripheral blood. The DNA for the CDR3 is TGTGCCAGCAGCCCCGGGACAGGGAGGTACGAGCAGTACTTC. Its protein is CASSPGTGRYEQYF.